This TCR beta chain is from a study of cytomegalovirus exposure and HLA in healthy donors. 13 Jbeta primers and 60 Vbeta primers were used for the PCR. The protocol was immunoSEQ multiplex PCR, while the TCRdb copy is restricted to in-frame clones and leaves out a portion. This table holds around 140,000 clones. Germline lookup yields CDR1 ENHRY and CDR2 SYGVKD. CDR3 length: 16 residues. The V end lost 2 bases, the J end lost 5 bases, and 15 bases lay between the germline ends. Specimen: PBMCs. The chain links TRBV10-3 to TRBJ2-2; D is perhaps TRBD2 (6 bases). The sequence was collected from a man in his late teens or twenties in good health and CMV-seronegative. The CDR3 bases are TGTGCCATCAGTGAGGTTGTCGGGGGAGGTACCGGGGAGCTGTTTTTT. Encoded protein: CAISEVVGGGTGELFF.